This TCR beta chain is drawn from a study of T cell responses to AZD1222 COVID-19 vaccine. Study-wide findings and caveats: Close to half of all spike-specific TCRs reportedly target regions of the variants that are unmutated. The donor cohort was predominantly white British with a female majority, and clonal diversity may have been underestimated.

The CDR3 is 13 residues long. CDR1 is SGHRS and CDR2 is YFSETQ in the germline V gene. The trim removed 4 bases at V and 10 bases at J, leaving 5 bases unmatched. Sequencing used immunoSEQ multiplex PCR; TCRdb keeps in-frame clones, though not all of them. The table includes approximately 50,000 clones, approximately 86% detected once. About this clone: Antigen: not known.

The source material was peripheral blood, sampled 28 days after the second AZD1222 dose. The TCR was taken from an adult who received the AZD1222 COVID-19 vaccine. The chain uses TRBV5-1 and TRBJ2-1; 10 positions match TRBD2. The CDR3 nucleotides are TGCGCCAGCAGCAGGGCAGCGGGAGGGGAGCAGTTCTTC. Encoded protein: CASSRAAGGEQFF.